The entry that follows covers one TCR beta chain sequence. Sequenced by immunoSEQ multiplex PCR; TCRdb stores in-frame clones only, minus some. This sample has roughly 52,000 clones, with roughly 94% found just once. This sample is part of a study of T cell changes during pregnancy in multiple sclerosis. V lost 4 bases to trimming and J lost 7 bases; unmatched junction nucleotides: 6. Germline V gene lookup returns CDR1 PRHDT and CDR2 FYEKMQ (reference sequence). CDR3 size: 15 residues. This chain links TRBV13 with TRBJ2-1, with 11 positions matching TRBD2. Sequencing used CD8+ T cells from peripheral blood mononuclear cells, obtained before pregnancy. The source is a female donor with multiple sclerosis, enrolled in a pregnancy study. CDR3 sequence: CASSSGLAEGNEQFF. The CDR3 DNA follows: TGTGCCAGCAGCTCGGGACTAGCGGAGGGGAATGAGCAGTTCTTC.